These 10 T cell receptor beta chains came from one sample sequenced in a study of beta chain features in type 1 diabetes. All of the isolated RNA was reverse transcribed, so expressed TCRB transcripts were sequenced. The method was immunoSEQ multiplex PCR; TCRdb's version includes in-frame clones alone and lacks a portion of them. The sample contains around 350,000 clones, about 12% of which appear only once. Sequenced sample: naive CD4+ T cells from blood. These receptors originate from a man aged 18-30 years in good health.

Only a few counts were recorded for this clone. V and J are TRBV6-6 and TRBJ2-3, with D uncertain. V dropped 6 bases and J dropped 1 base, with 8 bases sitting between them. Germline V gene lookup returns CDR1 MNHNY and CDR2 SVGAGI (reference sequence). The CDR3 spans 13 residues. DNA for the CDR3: TGTGCCAGCAGACCTCGAGGCACAGATACGCAGTATTTT. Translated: CASRPRGTDTQYF.

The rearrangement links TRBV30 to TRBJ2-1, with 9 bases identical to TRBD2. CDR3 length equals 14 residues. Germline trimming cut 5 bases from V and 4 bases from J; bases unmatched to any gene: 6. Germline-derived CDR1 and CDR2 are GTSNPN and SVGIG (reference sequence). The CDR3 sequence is CAWGSGLAYNEQFF. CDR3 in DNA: TGTGCCTGGGGTTCGGGACTAGCTTACAATGAGCAGTTCTTC.

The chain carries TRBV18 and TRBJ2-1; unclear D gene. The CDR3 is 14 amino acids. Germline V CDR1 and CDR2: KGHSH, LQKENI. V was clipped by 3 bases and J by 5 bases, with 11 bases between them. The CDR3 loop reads CASSPMRLDNEQFF. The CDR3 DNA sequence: TGTGCCAGCTCACCGATGCGACTGGACAATGAGCAGTTCTTC.

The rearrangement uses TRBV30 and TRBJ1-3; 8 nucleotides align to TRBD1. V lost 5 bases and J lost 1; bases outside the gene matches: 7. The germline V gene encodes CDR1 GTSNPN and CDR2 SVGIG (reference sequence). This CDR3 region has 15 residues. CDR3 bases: TGTGCCTGGGGATCAGGGGGCGCTTCTGGAAACACCATATATTTT. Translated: CAWGSGGASGNTIYF.

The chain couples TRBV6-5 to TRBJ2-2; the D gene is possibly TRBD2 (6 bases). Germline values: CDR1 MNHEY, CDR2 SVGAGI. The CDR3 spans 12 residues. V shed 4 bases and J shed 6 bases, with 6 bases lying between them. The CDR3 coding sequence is TGTGCCAGCAGTTCGGGAGCCGGGGAGCTGTTTTTT. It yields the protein CASSSGAGELFF.

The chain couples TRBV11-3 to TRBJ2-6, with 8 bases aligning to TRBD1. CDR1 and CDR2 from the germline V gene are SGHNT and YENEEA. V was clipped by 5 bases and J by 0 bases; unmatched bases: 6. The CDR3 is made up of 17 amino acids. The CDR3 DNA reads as TGTGCCAGCAGCCATGGGACAGGTGACTCTGGGGCCAACGTCCTGACTTTC. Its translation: CASSHGTGDSGANVLTF. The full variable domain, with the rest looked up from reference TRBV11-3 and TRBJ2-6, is EAGVVQSPRYKIIEKKQPVAFWCNPISGHNTLYWYLQNLGQGPELLIRYENEEAVDDSQLPKDRFSAERLKGVDSTLKIQPAELGDSAVYLCASSHGTGDSGANVLTFGAGSRLTVL.

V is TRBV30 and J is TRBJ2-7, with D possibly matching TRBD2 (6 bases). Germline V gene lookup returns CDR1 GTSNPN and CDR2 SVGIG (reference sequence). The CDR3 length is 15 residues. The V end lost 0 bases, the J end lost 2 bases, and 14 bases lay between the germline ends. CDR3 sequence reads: CAWSVLGGPPYEQYF. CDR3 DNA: TGTGCCTGGAGTGTATTAGGAGGGCCCCCCTACGAGCAGTACTTC.

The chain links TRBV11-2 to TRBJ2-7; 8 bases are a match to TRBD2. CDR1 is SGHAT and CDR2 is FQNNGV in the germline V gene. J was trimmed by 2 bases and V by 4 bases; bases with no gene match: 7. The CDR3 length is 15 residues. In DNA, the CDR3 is TGTGCCAGCAGCTCCTCTAGCGGGCACACCTACGAGCAGTACTTC. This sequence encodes CASSSSSGHTYEQYF.

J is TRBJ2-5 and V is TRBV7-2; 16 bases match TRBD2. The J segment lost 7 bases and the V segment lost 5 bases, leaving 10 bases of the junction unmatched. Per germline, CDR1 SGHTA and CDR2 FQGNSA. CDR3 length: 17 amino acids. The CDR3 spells CASSAGTSGGALGTQYF. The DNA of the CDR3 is TGTGCCAGCAGCGCTGGGACTAGCGGGGGGGCCCTGGGGACCCAGTACTTC.

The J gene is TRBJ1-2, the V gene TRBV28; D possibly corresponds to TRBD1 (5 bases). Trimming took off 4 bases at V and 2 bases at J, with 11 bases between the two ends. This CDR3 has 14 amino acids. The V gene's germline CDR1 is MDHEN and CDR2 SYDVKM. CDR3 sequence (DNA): TGTGCCAGCAGTTCCTTCTGGGGCAACTATGGCTACACCTTC. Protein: CASSSFWGNYGYTF.